The 27 T cell receptor beta chains presented below share a single source sample, sequenced in a study of lymphopenia after photon versus proton radiotherapy. Clones were sequenced by immunoSEQ multiplex PCR, and TCRdb holds only the in-frame ones, with some missing. The sample contains approximately 160,000 clones, around 85% of which appear only once. The input for sequencing was peripheral blood, taken from a patient treated with photon-based radiotherapy. The receptors were sampled from a man in his fifties with gastric cancer.

This chain joins TRBV2 and TRBJ2-7; 7 bases match TRBD1. J was trimmed by 0 bases and V by 6 bases; bases with no gene match: 2. Germline values: CDR1 SNHLY, CDR2 FYNNEI. The CDR3 covers 13 residues. The CDR3, as DNA: TGTGCCAGCAGACGGGACAGCTCCTACGAGCAGTACTTC. Translating gives CASRRDSSYEQYF.

V usage is TRBV7-2 and J usage is TRBJ2-3, with 14 bases matching TRBD2. CDR3 size: 16 residues. Germline values: CDR1 SGHTA, CDR2 FQGNSA. With V trimmed by 5 bases and J by 5 bases, 6 bases remained unmatched. CDR3 DNA: TGTGCCAGCAGCCAACGACTAGCGGGAGGGTTAGATACGCAGTATTTT. Translating it yields CASSQRLAGGLDTQYF.

The chain links TRBV5-1 to TRBJ2-7; a possible D gene is TRBD1 (7 bases). This CDR3 is built from 14 residues. The V and J ends lost 6 bases and 4 bases respectively, with 17 bases between them. Germline CDR1 SGHRS, CDR2 YFSETQ. The CDR3 sequence is CASTRTGGLYEQYF. DNA of the CDR3: TGCGCCAGCACCCGGACAGGAGGGCTTTACGAGCAGTACTTC. The full variable domain, completed using reference TRBV5-1 and TRBJ2-7, is KAGVTQTPRYLIKTRGQQVTLSCSPISGHRSVSWYQQTPGQGLQFLFEYFSETQRNKGNFPGRFSGRQFSNSRSEMNVSTLELGDSALYLCASTRTGGLYEQYFGPGTRLTVT.

The V call is TRBV19, the J call TRBJ1-4; 7 bases map to TRBD1. Trimming cost V 6 bases and J 8 bases; bases outside gene matches: 6. Germline V gene sequence: CDR1 LNHDA, CDR2 SQIVND (reference sequence). The CDR3 consists of 13 residues. CDR3 amino acids: CASRRQGEEKLFF. The CDR3 DNA follows: TGTGCCAGTAGAAGACAGGGTGAAGAAAAACTGTTTTTT. The complete variable domain, with remaining parts taken from reference TRBV19 and TRBJ1-4, reads DGGITQSPKYLFRKEGQNVTLSCEQNLNHDAMYWYRQDPGQGLRLIYYSQIVNDFQKGDIAEGYSVSREKKESFPLTVTSAQKNPTAFYLCASRRQGEEKLFFGSGTQLSVL.

The chain joins TRBV27 to TRBJ1-1, with TRBD1 identical over 7 bases. J lost 2 bases, V lost 5 bases, and 5 bases had no gene match. Germline V lookup: CDR1 MNHEY, CDR2 SMNVEV (reference sequence). The CDR3 totals 14 residues. The CDR3 reads CASSLRQGNTEAFF. DNA for the CDR3: TGTGCCAGCAGTCTCAGACAGGGAAACACTGAAGCTTTCTTT.

The CDR3 DNA is TGTGCCAGCAGTTACGACAGGGCGTCCTACGAGCAGTACTTC. Protein: CASSYDRASYEQYF. The chain has TRBV6-6 and TRBJ2-7; the match to TRBD1 covers 7 bases. V lost 2 bases, J lost 1 base, and 2 bases stayed unmatched. CDR1 is MNHNY, CDR2 SVGAGI, per germline (reference sequence). CDR3 length: 14 amino acids.

J is TRBJ2-1 and V is TRBV30; D gene ambiguous. There are 11 residues in the CDR3. Deletions cut 2 bases from V and 6 bases from J, with 5 bases between. Germline V gene lookup returns CDR1 GTSNPN and CDR2 SVGIG (reference sequence). CDR3 protein: CAWSQGNEQFF. CDR3 sequence (DNA): TGTGCCTGGAGTCAAGGCAATGAGCAGTTCTTC.

This sequence joins TRBV7-2 and TRBJ2-3; D might be TRBD2 (5 bases). The germline V gene has CDR1 SGHTA and CDR2 FQGNSA. V was pared by 1 base and J by 1 base, with 15 bases between. This CDR3 region has 17 residues. In DNA, the CDR3 is TGTGCCAGCAGCTTAGGGGCAGCGGTGGTGGGCACAGATACGCAGTATTTT. Its translation: CASSLGAAVVGTDTQYF. The full variable domain, in which reference TRBV7-2 and TRBJ2-3 provide the parts outside the CDR3, is GAGVSQSPSNKVTEKGKDVELRCDPISGHTALYWYRQSLGQGLEFLIYFQGNSAPDKSGLPSDRFSAERTGGSVSTLTIQRTQQEDSAVYLCASSLGAAVVGTDTQYFGPGTRLTVL.

This clone was recorded once. This chain uses TRBV5-6 with TRBJ1-5; the D gene is possibly TRBD1 (6 bases). The germline V and J ends were trimmed by 4 bases and 1 base, with 15 bases remaining between them. The CDR3 length is 16 residues. From germline, CDR1 is SGHDT and CDR2 YYEEEE. DNA of the CDR3: TGTGCCAGCAGCCCGGGGACGGGGGCGAGCAATCAGCCCCAGCATTTT. Protein sequence: CASSPGTGASNQPQHF.

The J gene is TRBJ2-7, the V gene TRBV6-5; a weak D match, TRBD2 (6 bases). The V gene's germline CDR1 is MNHEY and CDR2 SVGAGI. The CDR3 length is 16 residues. Trimming removed 0 bases from V and 5 bases from J, with 17 bases in between. Here the CDR3 DNA reads TGTGCCAGCAGTTACTCGATCGGGAGCCGGGTGGACGAGCAGTACTTC. It specifies CASSYSIGSRVDEQYF.

The chain recombines TRBV19 with TRBJ1-2; the D gene is possibly TRBD1 (6 bases). Germline CDR1 is LNHDA and CDR2 is SQIVND (reference sequence). This CDR3 contains 13 residues. With 5 bases removed from V and 5 bases from J, the gap between germline ends came to 12 bases. The CDR3 protein is CASSRTEGYGYTF. The DNA for the CDR3 is TGTGCCAGTAGTCGGACAGAGGGATATGGCTACACCTTC.

The V call is TRBV25-1, the J call TRBJ2-3, with 8 bases matching TRBD2. CDR3 length: 16 residues. Germline V gene data show CDR1 as MGHDK and CDR2 as SYGVNS. The V segment lost 4 bases and the J segment 3 bases; nucleotides outside the gene matches: 9. The CDR3 is CASSGTSGLETDTQYF. CDR3 DNA sequence: TGTGCCAGCAGTGGCACGTCGGGACTAGAGACAGATACGCAGTATTTT. Combining the CDR3 with reference TRBV25-1 and TRBJ2-3 gives the whole variable domain EADIYQTPRYLVIGTGKKITLECSQTMGHDKMYWYQQDPGMELHLIHYSYGVNSTEKGDLSSESTVSRIRTEHFPLTLESARPSHTSQYLCASSGTSGLETDTQYFGPGTRLTVL.

The rearrangement joins TRBV6-6 to TRBJ1-1; no reliable D call. With 5 bases removed from V and 6 bases from J, the gap between germline ends came to 13 bases. The germline V gene encodes CDR1 MNHNY and CDR2 SVGAGI (reference sequence). The CDR3 is 13 residues long. CDR3 DNA sequence: TGTGCCAGCAGTCTCGGTACTAGCGCTGAAGCTTTCTTT. It encodes CASSLGTSAEAFF.

The V gene is TRBV28, the J gene TRBJ1-1; perhaps TRBD1 as D (6 bases). The germline V gene encodes CDR1 MDHEN and CDR2 SYDVKM. The V gene lost 5 bases and the J gene lost 1 base, with 14 bases spanning the gap. This CDR3 has 15 amino acids. CDR3 protein: CASSRLKDRNTEAFF. The CDR3 bases are TGTGCCAGCAGTCGACTTAAGGACAGGAACACTGAAGCTTTCTTT.

This clone was seen a few times. The chain joins TRBV9 to TRBJ1-2; D is perhaps TRBD1 (5 bases). The CDR3 spans 14 residues. From germline, CDR1 is SGDLS and CDR2 YYNGEE. Trimming took 3 bases from V and 8 from J, leaving 17 bases between them. The CDR3 region has the DNA TGTGCCAGCAGCGCCTCCCCTTGGGGGGAGGGCTACACCTTC. It is translated as CASSASPWGEGYTF.

This clone is a singleton in its sample. The V gene is TRBV19, the J gene TRBJ1-5; D call uncertain. Looked up from germline, CDR1 is LNHDA and CDR2 is SQIVND (reference sequence). The CDR3 length is 15 residues. The germline V and J ends were trimmed by 2 bases and 0 bases, with 8 bases remaining between them. This CDR3 is CASSIKRYSNQPQHF. The CDR3 DNA sequence: TGTGCCAGTAGTATAAAACGTTATAGCAATCAGCCCCAGCATTTT. The whole variable domain, remainder taken from reference TRBV19 and TRBJ1-5, is DGGITQSPKYLFRKEGQNVTLSCEQNLNHDAMYWYRQDPGQGLRLIYYSQIVNDFQKGDIAEGYSVSREKKESFPLTVTSAQKNPTAFYLCASSIKRYSNQPQHFGDGTRLSIL.

This clone appeared once. At the DNA level, this CDR3 is encoded by other sequences in the same sample as well. The chain uses TRBV20-1 and TRBJ2-1; D call uncertain. Germline V gene lookup returns CDR1 DFQATT and CDR2 SNEGSKA (reference sequence). Trimming pared 0 bases from V and 7 bases from J, leaving 1 base between. CDR3 length: 10 residues. In DNA, the CDR3 is TGCAGTGCTAGAGATAATGAGCAGTTCTTC. It specifies CSARDNEQFF.

The chain links TRBV9 to TRBJ2-5; TRBD2 matches at 14 bases. V dropped 0 bases and J dropped 4; count of bases not matched to a gene: 11. The germline CDR1 and CDR2 sequences are SGDLS and YYNGEE. The CDR3 loop spans 19 amino acids. In DNA form, the CDR3 reads TGTGCCAGCAGCGTAGCGGAAACGGGACTAGCGGGAGTCCCAGAGACCCAGTACTTC. This translates into CASSVAETGLAGVPETQYF.

This chain joins TRBV29-1 and TRBJ2-7, with a possible D match to TRBD1 (6 bases). The CDR3 runs 13 residues. Trimming took off 5 bases at V and 2 bases at J, with 13 bases between the two ends. CDR1 is SQVTM and CDR2 is ANQGSEA in the germline V gene. The DNA of the CDR3 is TGCAGCGTTTCCCACAGGGACCCCTACGAGCAGTACTTC. It specifies CSVSHRDPYEQYF.

The V gene is TRBV6-5, the J gene TRBJ1-5; 12 bases align to TRBD1. The CDR3 spans 16 residues. CDR1 and CDR2 from the germline V gene are MNHEY and SVGAGI. V shed 4 bases and J 6 bases; nucleotides not matched to a gene: 7. CDR3 protein: CASSSRDRGHGQPQHF. The DNA of the CDR3 is TGTGCCAGCAGTTCGCGGGACAGGGGGCATGGTCAGCCCCAGCATTTT.

The V gene is TRBV6-5, the J gene TRBJ1-2; TRBD1 matches 10 bases. Per germline, CDR1 MNHEY and CDR2 SVGAGI. The CDR3 loop spans 15 amino acids. The trim removed 5 bases at V and 3 bases at J, leaving 6 bases unmatched. CDR3 residues: CASSPDRGHYYGYTF. Here the CDR3 DNA reads TGTGCCAGCAGTCCTGACAGGGGGCATTACTATGGCTACACCTTC.

This clone was seen once. CDR3 in amino acids: CASSERWQTGQPQHF. The CDR3 DNA reads TGTGCCAGCAGTGAAAGGTGGCAGACGGGGCAGCCCCAGCATTTT. The chain has TRBV6-1 and TRBJ1-5, with no clear D. CDR3 length equals 15 residues. The V end was cut by 2 bases, the J end by 7 bases, with 15 bases between. Germline CDR1 is MNHNS and CDR2 is SASEGT.

The chain has TRBV5-1 and TRBJ2-7; D gene unclear. The CDR3 length is 12 residues. Trimming shortened V by 0 bases and J by 2 bases, and 3 bases separated the two germline ends. The germline gives CDR1 SGHRS, CDR2 YFSETQ. CDR3 region: CASSLGTYEQYF. The CDR3 nucleotides are TGCGCCAGCAGCTTGGGTACCTACGAGCAGTACTTC.

The rearrangement joins TRBV7-9 to TRBJ2-7, with 10 bases matching TRBD1. V lost 5 bases and J lost 2; bases outside the gene matches: 6. The CDR3 has 15 amino acids. Germline V gives CDR1 SEHNR, CDR2 FQNEAQ (reference sequence). CDR3 residues: CASSARGTGAYEQYF. The DNA for the CDR3 is TGTGCCAGCAGCGCTAGAGGGACAGGGGCCTACGAGCAGTACTTC.

The gene calls are TRBV7-2 and TRBJ1-5, with D unresolved. The ends were cut back, 5 bases at V and 6 bases at J, with 11 bases in the middle. There are 13 residues in the CDR3. CDR1 is SGHTA, CDR2 FQGNSA, per germline. CDR3 coding DNA: TGTGCCAGCAGCCCCCTAGCGGCTCAGCCCCAGCATTTT. It specifies CASSPLAAQPQHF. The whole variable domain, remainder taken from reference TRBV7-2 and TRBJ1-5, is GAGVSQSPSNKVTEKGKDVELRCDPISGHTALYWYRQSLGQGLEFLIYFQGNSAPDKSGLPSDRFSAERTGGSVSTLTIQRTQQEDSAVYLCASSPLAAQPQHFGDGTRLSIL.

V and J are TRBV2 and TRBJ1-2; D gene unclear. The germline V and J ends were trimmed by 8 bases and 5 bases, with 18 bases remaining between them. This CDR3 is 14 amino acids long. Germline CDR1 reads SNHLY; CDR2 reads FYNNEI. The CDR3: CASGGSPASYGYTF. Written as DNA, the CDR3 is TGTGCCAGCGGCGGGTCGCCGGCGTCTTATGGCTACACCTTC. Full variable domain (missing parts from reference TRBV2 and TRBJ1-2): EPEVTQTPSHQVTQMGQEVILRCVPISNHLYFYWYRQILGQKVEFLVSFYNNEISEKSEIFDDQFSVERPDGSNFTLKIRSTKLEDSAMYFCASGGSPASYGYTFGSGTRLTVV.

The rearrangement uses TRBV7-2 and TRBJ1-1; TRBD1 matches 9 bases. V was pared by 0 bases and J by 6 bases, with 5 bases of the junction left unmatched. This CDR3 is built from 15 residues. CDR1 SGHTA and CDR2 FQGNSA come from the germline V gene. CDR3 sequence: CASSLAGTGSSEAFF. The DNA for the CDR3 is TGTGCCAGCAGCTTAGCAGGGACAGGGAGTTCTGAAGCTTTCTTT.